The entry below describes one TCR beta chain. This CDR3 comprises 14 residues. V lost 1 base and J lost 13, with 17 bases in between. Per the germline V gene, CDR1 is GTSNPN and CDR2 is SVGIG (reference sequence). The data were obtained in a study of blood T cell repertoires in COVID-19. Profiling relied on immunoSEQ multiplex PCR, and the TCRdb table lists in-frame clones only, not all of them. This sample has approximately 45,000 clones, with around 83% found just once. The TCR was taken from a woman over 75 with acute or convalescent COVID-19. The sequenced material came from peripheral blood. The genes are TRBV30 and TRBJ1-6, with D possibly matching TRBD1 (5 bases). In DNA form, the CDR3 reads TGTGCCTGGAGTGAGATGCAGGGCCGGGCGCCCCTCCACTTT. This translates into CAWSEMQGRAPLHF.